Listed below are T cell receptor beta chains from one sample, sequenced in a study of blood T cell repertoires in COVID-19. TCRdb's table, derived via immunoSEQ multiplex PCR, lists solely in-frame clones and lacks some. This table holds roughly 88,000 clones, about 70% found once. The sequenced sample consisted of peripheral blood. The receptors stem from a woman aged 60 to 75 in a cohort sampled during active or convalescent COVID-19. Both conserved end residues are part of each CDR3. The D gene is left open where the match is weak. Clone size is stated in some rows and not others, as once, few, many or a class when expanded.

D: TRBD1
size: once
V: TRBV7-6
J: TRBJ2-7
CDR3: CASRNPMTTGEHEQYF
DNA: TGTGCCAGCAGGAACCCAATGACCACAGGGGAACACGAGCAGTACTTC

D: TRBD1
size: .
V: TRBV2
J: TRBJ1-3
CDR3: CASSKGQGGSGNTIYF
DNA: TGTGCCAGCAGTAAGGGACAGGGGGGATCTGGAAACACCATATATTTT

D: .
size: once
V: TRBV2
J: TRBJ2-3
CDR3: CASRYTDTQYF
DNA: TGTGCCAGCAGATACACAGATACGCAGTATTTT

D: .
size: .
V: TRBV5-6
J: TRBJ2-4
CDR3: CASSQSRRQVQLKNIQYF
DNA: TGTGCCAGCAGCCAGTCCCGTAGACAGGTCCAGTTAAAGAACATTCAGTACTTC

D: TRBD1
size: few
V: TRBV7-9
J: TRBJ1-2
CDR3: CASSPSGTGETYGYTF
DNA: TGTGCCAGCAGCCCTAGCGGGACAGGGGAAACCTATGGCTACACCTTC

D: .
size: .
V: TRBV7-9
J: TRBJ1-4
CDR3: CASSLGGRGNEKLFF
DNA: TGTGCCAGCAGCTTAGGAGGCAGGGGTAATGAAAAACTGTTTTTT

D: TRBD1
size: .
V: TRBV19
J: TRBJ1-2
CDR3: CASSKIGGGGYGYTF
DNA: TGTGCCAGTAGTAAAATTGGAGGGGGCGGCTATGGCTACACCTTC

D: .
size: .
V: TRBV7-2
J: TRBJ2-1
CDR3: CASAPGLKYNEQFF
DNA: TGTGCCAGCGCCCCGGGACTCAAATACAATGAGCAGTTCTTC

D: TRBD1
size: .
V: TRBV7-9
J: TRBJ1-2
CDR3: CASRGQPSNGYTF
DNA: TGTGCCAGCAGGGGACAGCCTTCTAATGGCTACACCTTC

D: TRBD2
size: .
V: TRBV5-1
J: TRBJ2-2
CDR3: CASSPGTSGTGELFF
DNA: TGCGCCAGCAGCCCCGGGACTAGCGGCACCGGGGAGCTGTTTTTT

D: TRBD1
size: .
V: TRBV29-1
J: TRBJ2-5
CDR3: CSVEPGQGETQYF
DNA: TGCAGCGTTGAGCCGGGACAGGGAGAGACCCAGTACTTC

D: .
size: .
V: TRBV7-9
J: TRBJ1-2
CDR3: CASSLFYGYTF
DNA: TGTGCCAGCAGCCTCTTTTATGGCTACACCTTC

D: TRBD1
size: .
V: TRBV5-4
J: TRBJ2-1
CDR3: CASSWTGTYNEQFF
DNA: TGTGCCAGCAGCTGGACAGGGACCTACAATGAGCAGTTCTTC

D: .
size: .
V: TRBV6-2/TRBV6-3
J: TRBJ2-7
CDR3: CASSKTEYEQYF
DNA: TGTGCCAGCAGCAAGACAGAATACGAGCAGTACTTC

D: .
size: .
V: TRBV11-3
J: TRBJ2-2
CDR3: CASSLGPSTGELFF
DNA: TGTGCCAGCAGCTTAGGTCCCAGCACCGGGGAGCTGTTTTTT

D: TRBD2
size: .
V: TRBV9
J: TRBJ2-1
CDR3: CASSSGGAGGEQFF
DNA: TGTGCCAGCAGTAGCGGGGGGGCCGGAGGTGAGCAGTTCTTC

D: .
size: .
V: TRBV2
J: TRBJ2-1
CDR3: CASSRGNEQFF
DNA: TGTGCCAGCAGTAGAGGCAATGAGCAGTTCTTC

D: TRBD1
size: .
V: TRBV5-1
J: TRBJ1-2
CDR3: CASSRREGQGAHYTF
DNA: TGCGCCAGCAGCCGGCGTGAGGGACAGGGGGCGCATTACACCTTC

D: TRBD1
size: few
V: TRBV7-6
J: TRBJ2-5
CDR3: CASSFDRENIQETQYF
DNA: TGTGCCAGCAGCTTTGACAGGGAGAACATCCAAGAGACCCAGTACTTC

D: TRBD1
size: few
V: TRBV6-5
J: TRBJ1-2
CDR3: CASSYSNNRGNYGYTF
DNA: TGTGCCAGCAGTTACTCGAATAACAGGGGGAACTATGGCTACACCTTC

D: .
size: .
V: TRBV4-2
J: TRBJ2-7
CDR3: CASSQEPHGVGGEQYF
DNA: TGTGCCAGCAGCCAAGAGCCCCATGGAGTCGGTGGCGAGCAGTACTTC

D: .
size: .
V: TRBV7-8
J: TRBJ2-3
CDR3: CASSEASGALGTQYF
DNA: TGTGCCAGCAGCGAGGCTAGTGGGGCTTTGGGTACGCAGTATTTT

D: TRBD1
size: .
V: TRBV6-5
J: TRBJ1-4
CDR3: CASSTQGAANEKLFF
DNA: TGTGCCAGCAGTACGCAGGGGGCTGCTAATGAAAAACTGTTTTTT

D: .
size: many
V: TRBV5-1
J: TRBJ2-3
CDR3: CASSAGSYTDTQYF
DNA: TGCGCCAGCAGCGCGGGGTCCTACACAGATACGCAGTATTTT

D: TRBD1
size: .
V: TRBV29-1
J: TRBJ1-5
CDR3: CSVEGGPGTGDSTQHF
DNA: TGCAGCGTTGAAGGAGGGCCCGGGACAGGGGATTCGACCCAGCATTTT

D: TRBD2
size: .
V: TRBV9
J: TRBJ2-1
CDR3: CASSPGGVGRNEQFF
DNA: TGTGCCAGCAGCCCGGGAGGGGTAGGGAGGAATGAGCAGTTCTTC

D: TRBD1
size: .
V: TRBV2
J: TRBJ2-7
CDR3: CASSWDRGYEQYF
DNA: TGTGCCAGCAGTTGGGACAGGGGTTACGAGCAGTACTTC

D: TRBD2
size: .
V: TRBV6-2/TRBV6-3
J: TRBJ2-1
CDR3: CASSTRLAGGRSYNEQFF
DNA: TGTGCCAGCAGTACCAGACTAGCGGGGGGTCGCTCCTACAATGAGCAGTTCTTC

D: .
size: .
V: TRBV2
J: TRBJ1-5
CDR3: CASKTGSNQPQHF
DNA: TGTGCCAGCAAAACAGGGTCCAATCAGCCCCAGCATTTT

D: .
size: .
V: TRBV4-2
J: TRBJ1-2
CDR3: CASSQVHNIVGYTF
DNA: TGTGCCAGCAGCCAAGTTCACAACATCGTTGGCTACACCTTC

D: .
size: .
V: TRBV24-1
J: TRBJ2-1
CDR3: CATSPPGAISYNEQFF
DNA: TGTGCCACCAGCCCTCCGGGTGCCATATCCTACAATGAGCAGTTCTTC

D: TRBD1
size: .
V: TRBV7-2
J: TRBJ2-1
CDR3: CASSLYGTGYNEQFF
DNA: TGTGCCAGCAGCTTATACGGGACAGGGTACAATGAGCAGTTCTTC

D: .
size: .
V: TRBV7-3
J: TRBJ1-1
CDR3: CASSQGRGASQEAFF
DNA: TGTGCCAGCAGCCAAGGCCGGGGGGCTTCCCAGGAAGCTTTCTTT

D: TRBD1
size: .
V: TRBV2
J: TRBJ2-7
CDR3: CASANRGPSYEQYF
DNA: TGTGCCAGCGCCAACAGGGGGCCCAGTTACGAGCAGTACTTC

D: .
size: .
V: TRBV21-1
J: TRBJ2-7
CDR3: CASSKVHREPREQYF
DNA: TGTGCCAGCAGCAAGGTTCATAGGGAGCCTAGGGAGCAGTACTTC

D: .
size: .
V: TRBV2
J: TRBJ2-3
CDR3: CASSGLLAMSDTQYF
DNA: TGTGCCAGCAGCGGACTACTAGCAATGTCAGATACGCAGTATTTT

D: TRBD2
size: .
V: TRBV2
J: TRBJ2-4
CDR3: CASSDTSGGSYIQYF
DNA: TGTGCCAGCAGTGACACTAGCGGGGGGAGTTACATTCAGTACTTC

D: TRBD2
size: .
V: TRBV5-5
J: TRBJ2-3
CDR3: CASSRGASGVMGSDTQYF
DNA: TGTGCCAGCAGCAGAGGGGCTAGCGGGGTGATGGGCTCAGATACGCAGTATTTT

D: .
size: .
V: TRBV19
J: TRBJ1-5
CDR3: CASSDDRNQPQHF
DNA: TGTGCCAGTAGTGACGACAGGAATCAGCCCCAGCATTTT

D: .
size: few
V: TRBV5-1
J: TRBJ2-3
CDR3: CASSLDGAGLSTDTQYF
DNA: TGCGCCAGCAGCTTGGACGGTGCCGGTCTTTCAACAGATACGCAGTATTTT

D: .
size: .
V: TRBV14
J: TRBJ1-3
CDR3: CASSQDKRLRKRGNTIYF
DNA: TGTGCCAGCAGCCAAGATAAGAGACTTCGAAAAAGGGGAAACACCATATATTTT

D: TRBD1
size: .
V: TRBV4-3
J: TRBJ2-2
CDR3: CASSYYRGRNTGELFF
DNA: TGCGCCAGCAGCTATTACAGGGGGCGGAACACCGGGGAGCTGTTTTTT

D: .
size: .
V: TRBV27
J: TRBJ2-3
CDR3: CASSLDFSTDTQYF
DNA: TGTGCCAGCAGTTTGGACTTTAGCACAGATACGCAGTATTTT

D: .
size: .
V: TRBV11-2
J: TRBJ1-2
CDR3: CASSSRTGAGGYTF
DNA: TGTGCCAGCAGCTCCAGGACTGGGGCGGGGGGCTACACCTTC

D: TRBD1
size: .
V: TRBV5-1
J: TRBJ1-1
CDR3: CASSVQGYTEAFF
DNA: TGCGCCAGCAGCGTACAGGGGTACACTGAAGCTTTCTTT

D: .
size: .
V: TRBV18
J: TRBJ1-4
CDR3: CASSPGGGVTTNEKLFF
DNA: TGTGCCAGCTCACCAGGGGGAGGAGTAACAACTAATGAAAAACTGTTTTTT

D: .
size: once
V: TRBV4-1
J: TRBJ2-1
CDR3: CASSQAYNEQFF
DNA: TGCGCCAGCAGCCAAGCTTACAATGAGCAGTTCTTC

D: .
size: few
V: TRBV19
J: TRBJ1-1
CDR3: CASSILYEAFF
DNA: TGTGCCAGTAGTATATTGTATGAAGCTTTCTTT

D: .
size: .
V: TRBV2
J: TRBJ1-1
CDR3: CASSVEANTEAFF
DNA: TGTGCCAGCAGTGTAGAGGCGAACACTGAAGCTTTCTTT

D: TRBD2
size: .
V: TRBV18
J: TRBJ2-7
CDR3: CASSPPSGDYEQYF
DNA: TGTGCCAGCTCACCACCTAGCGGGGACTACGAGCAGTACTTC

D: .
size: few
V: TRBV5-1
J: TRBJ1-1
CDR3: CASSNYDRSPEAFF
DNA: TGCGCCAGCAGCAACTACGACAGATCCCCTGAAGCTTTCTTT

D: .
size: .
V: TRBV3-1/TRBV3-2
J: TRBJ2-7
CDR3: CATSGSGYSYEQYF
DNA: TGTGCCACCAGCGGTTCAGGATACTCCTACGAGCAGTACTTC

D: TRBD2
size: .
V: TRBV27
J: TRBJ2-7
CDR3: CASRGLAGGSYEQYF
DNA: TGTGCCAGCAGGGGCCTTGCGGGGGGATCCTACGAGCAGTACTTC